The next 18 T cell receptor beta chains were all read from a single sample in a study of T cell responses to AZD1222 COVID-19 vaccine. Method: immunoSEQ multiplex PCR; TCRdb's copy keeps in-frame clones and lacks some. The data hold about 140,000 clones, with less than 95% observed a single time. The sequencing here drew on peripheral blood, taken on day 0 of AZD1222 vaccination. The receptors stem from an adult in good health.

The chain employs TRBV20-1 and TRBJ2-3, with D perhaps TRBD2 (6 bases). Looked up from germline, CDR1 is DFQATT and CDR2 is SNEGSKA (reference sequence). V shed 3 bases and J shed 0 bases, with 10 bases lying between them. This CDR3 contains 14 residues. CDR3 region: CSASNAGSTDTQYF. The CDR3 DNA reads as TGCAGTGCTAGTAACGCGGGAAGCACAGATACGCAGTATTTT.

This clone was seen only a few times. The chain is built from TRBV11-3 and TRBJ2-7, with 8 nucleotides matching TRBD1. From germline, CDR1 is SGHNT and CDR2 YENEEA. V was pared by 1 base and J by 7 bases, with 6 bases of the junction left unmatched. The CDR3 runs 14 residues. The CDR3 here is CASSLGRGQGEQYF. DNA of the CDR3: TGTGCCAGCAGCTTAGGCAGGGGGCAAGGGGAGCAGTACTTC.

The chain recombines TRBV6-6 with TRBJ2-1, with 9 bases fitting TRBD2. The V segment lost 2 bases and the J segment 4 bases; nucleotides outside the gene matches: 6. There are 16 residues in the CDR3. Per the germline V gene, CDR1 is MNHNY and CDR2 is SVGAGI (reference sequence). The CDR3 loop is CASSYALAGVYNEQFF. The CDR3 coding sequence is TGTGCCAGCAGTTACGCCTTAGCGGGGGTATACAATGAGCAGTTCTTC.

V usage is TRBV13 and J usage is TRBJ1-1; D remains ambiguous. The CDR3 has 14 residues. CDR1 and CDR2 from the germline V gene are PRHDT and FYEKMQ (reference sequence). Trimming shortened V by 4 bases and J by 1 base, and 10 bases separated the two germline ends. CDR3: CASSSRVGNTEAFF. The CDR3 coding sequence is TGTGCCAGCAGCTCTAGGGTCGGGAACACTGAAGCTTTCTTT.

This chain links TRBV6-1 with TRBJ2-7; 7 bases agree with TRBD1. This CDR3 has 12 amino acids. J lost 13 bases, V lost 0 bases, and 6 bases had no gene match. Germline assignment: CDR1 MNHNS and CDR2 SASEGT. CDR3 in DNA: TGTGCCAGCAGTGAAGCGACAGGGCTTTTTTACTTC. Encoded protein: CASSEATGLFYF.

The chain is built from TRBV28 and TRBJ1-5; possible D gene TRBD1, 6 bases. Deletions cut 7 bases from V and 3 bases from J, with 13 bases between. The CDR3 loop spans 14 amino acids. CDR1 is MDHEN and CDR2 is SYDVKM in the germline V gene. The CDR3 sequence is CASKHPGDNQPQHF. In DNA form, the CDR3 reads TGTGCCAGCAAACATCCAGGGGACAATCAGCCCCAGCATTTT.

J is TRBJ1-5 and V is TRBV11-3, with 10 bases matching TRBD1. The CDR3 spans 17 residues. CDR1 and CDR2 (germline): SGHNT, YENEEA. With 3 bases clipped from V and 6 bases from J, the junction kept 11 bases outside the gene matches. CDR3 nucleotide sequence: TGTGCCAGCAGCTTGACCGGGACAGGGGATGGTAGTCAGCCCCAGCATTTT. Translation: CASSLTGTGDGSQPQHF.

This clone was recorded only once. The gene calls are TRBV5-1 and TRBJ2-7; 8 bases agree with TRBD1. Unmatched junction bases numbered 4, after V lost 2 bases and J lost 3 bases. The CDR3 is 14 amino acids. In germline, CDR1 is SGHRS, CDR2 YFSETQ. The CDR3 DNA is TGCGCCAGCAGCTTAGACGGGACAGGCTACGAGCAGTACTTC. Translation gives CASSLDGTGYEQYF. The entire variable domain, with the rest obtained from reference TRBV5-1 and TRBJ2-7, is as follows: KAGVTQTPRYLIKTRGQQVTLSCSPISGHRSVSWYQQTPGQGLQFLFEYFSETQRNKGNFPGRFSGRQFSNSRSEMNVSTLELGDSALYLCASSLDGTGYEQYFGPGTRLTVT.

V is TRBV6-5 and J is TRBJ2-1; weak D call: TRBD1 (6 bases). Germline lookup yields CDR1 MNHEY and CDR2 SVGAGI. This CDR3 is built from 12 residues. The germline V and J ends were trimmed by 6 bases and 9 bases, with 12 bases remaining between them. CDR3 in DNA: TGTGCCAGCAGGTTTACAGGGTTTGAGCAGTTCTTC. Its translation is CASRFTGFEQFF.

The chain is built from TRBV28 and TRBJ1-2; the D is unclear. The germline V gene encodes CDR1 MDHEN and CDR2 SYDVKM. The CDR3 has 14 amino acids. V was trimmed by 5 bases and J by 0 bases, leaving 10 bases between them. In nucleotides, the CDR3 is TGTGCCAGCAGTCTCCTCCTAGCTAACTATGGCTACACCTTC. Translated, it gives CASSLLLANYGYTF.

V usage is TRBV28 and J usage is TRBJ2-2; a weak D match, TRBD2 (7 bases). Trimming removed 4 bases at V and 3 bases at J, with 12 bases between. The CDR3 totals 15 residues. In germline, CDR1 is MDHEN, CDR2 SYDVKM. The CDR3 DNA is TGTGCCAGCAGTTCGGGGGGCCAGGACACCGGGGAGCTGTTTTTT. It is translated as CASSSGGQDTGELFF. Based on the CDR3 plus reference TRBV28 and TRBJ2-2, the full variable domain is DVKVTQSSRYLVKRTGEKVFLECVQDMDHENMFWYRQDPGLGLRLIYFSYDVKMKEKGDIPEGYSVSREKKERFSLILESASTNQTSMYLCASSSGGQDTGELFFGEGSRLTVL.

The rearrangement joins TRBV20-1 to TRBJ1-6; D perhaps matches TRBD1 (5 bases). V lost 3 bases, J lost 4 bases, and 10 bases lay in between. Per the germline V gene, CDR1 is DFQATT and CDR2 is SNEGSKA (reference sequence). The CDR3 spans 14 residues. CDR3 sequence reads: CSASAGPYNSPLHF. The DNA of the CDR3 is TGCAGTGCTAGTGCAGGGCCTTATAATTCACCCCTCCACTTT.

The chain links TRBV28 to TRBJ2-1, with unresolved D. The CDR3 extends over 16 amino acids. From germline, CDR1 is MDHEN and CDR2 SYDVKM. Trimming removed 3 bases from V and 2 bases from J, with 14 bases in between. The CDR3 coding sequence is TGTGCCAGCAGTTTTGGTAACCCATTGACCTACAATGAGCAGTTCTTC. Protein: CASSFGNPLTYNEQFF. Supplemented by reference TRBV28 and TRBJ2-1, the full variable domain reads DVKVTQSSRYLVKRTGEKVFLECVQDMDHENMFWYRQDPGLGLRLIYFSYDVKMKEKGDIPEGYSVSREKKERFSLILESASTNQTSMYLCASSFGNPLTYNEQFFGPGTRLTVL.

The chain joins TRBV18 to TRBJ2-1; perhaps TRBD2 as D (6 bases). Trimming took 6 bases from V and 8 from J, leaving 17 bases between them. In germline, CDR1 is KGHSH, CDR2 LQKENI. This CDR3 has 14 residues. The CDR3 here is CASSGRRGSYEQFF. The CDR3 bases are TGTGCCAGCTCGGGGAGGCGCGGCTCGTATGAGCAGTTCTTC.

The J gene is TRBJ2-6, the V gene TRBV25-1; D perhaps matches TRBD1 (6 bases). Germline lookup yields CDR1 MGHDK and CDR2 SYGVNS. The CDR3 loop spans 15 amino acids. V was trimmed by 7 bases and J by 2 bases, leaving 12 bases between them. The chain's CDR3 is CASTEAGAGANVLTF. The CDR3 DNA follows: TGTGCCAGCACCGAGGCAGGGGCTGGGGCCAACGTCCTGACTTTC. Combining the CDR3 with reference TRBV25-1 and TRBJ2-6 gives the whole variable domain EADIYQTPRYLVIGTGKKITLECSQTMGHDKMYWYQQDPGMELHLIHYSYGVNSTEKGDLSSESTVSRIRTEHFPLTLESARPSHTSQYLCASTEAGAGANVLTFGAGSRLTVL.

DNA for the CDR3: TGTGCCAGCAGCCGCGCGGGGGGAGAGACCCAGTACTTC. This encodes CASSRAGGETQYF. V gene TRBV6-2 or TRBV6-3 combines with J gene TRBJ2-5, with 8 bases matching TRBD2. Germline V CDR1 and CDR2: MNHEY, SVGEGT. J lost 4 bases, V lost 6 bases, and 4 bases had no gene match. The CDR3 covers 13 residues.

This clone was observed a few times. The V and J genes are TRBV7-3 and TRBJ1-6, with D tentatively TRBD1 (5 bases). The CDR3 runs 14 residues. Germline CDR1 reads SGHTA; CDR2 reads FQGTGA. Trimming removed 5 bases at V and 7 bases at J, with 12 bases between. The CDR3 nucleotides read TGTGCCAGCAGCCAAGGGACCGAAAATTCACCCCTCCACTTT. Translating it yields CASSQGTENSPLHF. Full variable domain (outside the CDR3, taken from reference TRBV7-3 and TRBJ1-6): GAGVSQTPSNKVTEKGKYVELRCDPISGHTALYWYRQSLGQGPEFLIYFQGTGAADDSGLPNDRFFAVRPEGSVSTLKIQRTERGDSAVYLCASSQGTENSPLHFGNGTRLTVT.

This clone is a singleton in its sample. The rearrangement uses TRBV2 and TRBJ1-1; D call uncertain. Deletions cut 7 bases from V and 2 bases from J, with 11 bases between. Germline V CDR1 and CDR2: SNHLY, FYNNEI. The CDR3 loop spans 13 amino acids. CDR3 nucleotides: TGTGCCAGCATGGTGGATACCAACACTGAAGCTTTCTTT. This encodes CASMVDTNTEAFF. The whole variable domain, remainder taken from reference TRBV2 and TRBJ1-1, is EPEVTQTPSHQVTQMGQEVILRCVPISNHLYFYWYRQILGQKVEFLVSFYNNEISEKSEIFDDQFSVERPDGSNFTLKIRSTKLEDSAMYFCASMVDTNTEAFFGQGTRLTVV.